This entry features one T cell receptor beta chain sequence. What it binds is not known. The sample comes from a study of cytomegalovirus exposure and HLA in healthy donors. The ends were cut back, 1 base at V and 6 bases at J, with 12 bases in the middle. The germline CDR1 and CDR2 sequences are SQVTM and ANQGSEA. This CDR3 contains 13 residues. Vbeta (60) and Jbeta (13) primers were used in the PCR. Here immunoSEQ multiplex PCR was the method, and the copy in TCRdb shows in-frame clones only, minus some. The sample includes more than 100,000 clones, 70% to 80% of them seen just once. Study observations and caveats: One variant, a missense change in DCLRE1C, was linked in a later analysis to TCR beta V- and J-gene trimming. Reports indicate that TCR beta sequences accurately predicted the HLA-A and HLA-B alleles of most subjects. A later analysis found TCR association rates differed by HLA locus, highest for DRB1 and lowest for HLA-C.

The receptor was isolated from a middle-aged woman in good health and CMV-seropositive. Sequencing input: PBMCs. The chain employs TRBV29-1 and TRBJ1-1; D perhaps matches TRBD1 (5 bases). The CDR3 DNA follows: TGCAGCGTTGAAGGGAGGGGAAGGGCTGAAGCTTTCTTT. It encodes CSVEGRGRAEAFF.